Listed below are T cell receptor beta chains from one sample, sequenced in a study of shared clonotypes between healthy human individuals. Repertoires were generated with immunoSEQ multiplex PCR, while TCRdb's copy carries only in-frame clones and drops some. The repertoire includes 470,000 or so clones, 81% of them detected once, and approximately 11% sits in the top ten. The sample comprised PBMCs. These receptors all stem from a woman between 35 and 50 years old in good health. Some clones in this sample may be carry-over from other donors' samples. Both conserved end residues are part of each CDR3. A D gene is named only where the DNA matches it firmly. Part of the rows lack a size; the others show once, few, many or a class for expanded clones.

d_gene: TRBD1
len: 17
abundance: .
j_gene: TRBJ1-3
v_gene: TRBV13
CDR3aa: CASSLIRVGTGRNTIYF
CDR3nt: TGTGCCAGCAGCTTGATACGGGTGGGGACAGGGCGAAACACCATATATTTT

d_gene: .
len: 14
abundance: once
j_gene: TRBJ2-1
v_gene: TRBV9
CDR3aa: CASSVGDSYNEQFF
CDR3nt: TGTGCCAGCAGCGTGGGAGACTCCTACAATGAGCAGTTCTTC

d_gene: TRBD1
len: 14
abundance: .
j_gene: TRBJ1-1
v_gene: TRBV2
CDR3aa: CASRTGGWNTEAFF
CDR3nt: TGTGCCAGCAGGACAGGGGGCTGGAACACTGAAGCTTTCTTT

d_gene: .
len: 14
abundance: .
j_gene: TRBJ2-2
v_gene: TRBV9
CDR3aa: CASSPQGYTGELFF
CDR3nt: TGTGCCAGCAGCCCCCAGGGGTACACCGGGGAGCTGTTTTTT

d_gene: .
len: 13
abundance: .
j_gene: TRBJ2-3
v_gene: TRBV9
CDR3aa: CASSTGDTDTQYF
CDR3nt: TGTGCCAGCAGCACCGGAGATACAGATACGCAGTATTTT

d_gene: TRBD2
len: 15
abundance: once
j_gene: TRBJ2-7
v_gene: TRBV9
CDR3aa: CASSTIGAGYHEQYF
CDR3nt: TGTGCCAGCAGCACCATCGGAGCGGGATACCACGAGCAGTACTTC

d_gene: .
len: 14
abundance: few
j_gene: TRBJ2-2
v_gene: TRBV19
CDR3aa: CASSYTTGTGELFF
CDR3nt: TGTGCCAGTAGCTACACTACAGGGACCGGGGAGCTGTTTTTT

d_gene: .
len: 12
abundance: .
j_gene: TRBJ2-7
v_gene: TRBV10-2
CDR3aa: CASSETVSEQYF
CDR3nt: TGCGCCAGCAGTGAGACGGTTTCCGAGCAGTACTTC

d_gene: TRBD2
len: 12
abundance: .
j_gene: TRBJ2-5
v_gene: TRBV30
CDR3aa: CAWGTTLGTQYF
CDR3nt: TGTGCCTGGGGGACTACTCTCGGGACCCAGTACTTC

d_gene: .
len: 16
abundance: .
j_gene: TRBJ2-3
v_gene: TRBV5-1
CDR3aa: CASSMGGAGDTDTQYF
CDR3nt: TGCGCCAGCAGCATGGGGGGCGCAGGGGACACAGATACGCAGTATTTT

d_gene: .
len: 14
abundance: .
j_gene: TRBJ2-2
v_gene: TRBV5-1
CDR3aa: CASSLGLQVGELFF
CDR3nt: TGCGCCAGCAGCTTGGGGTTGCAGGTCGGGGAGCTGTTTTTT

d_gene: .
len: 15
abundance: .
j_gene: TRBJ2-4
v_gene: TRBV19
CDR3aa: CASSIAGRVANIQYF
CDR3nt: TGTGCCAGTAGTATAGCAGGCAGGGTGGCAAACATTCAGTACTTC

d_gene: TRBD2
len: 15
abundance: .
j_gene: TRBJ2-2
v_gene: TRBV6-1
CDR3aa: CASTLRGGGTGELFF
CDR3nt: TGTGCCAGCACCTTGCGTGGGGGGGGCACCGGGGAGCTGTTTTTT

d_gene: TRBD1
len: 13
abundance: .
j_gene: TRBJ2-7
v_gene: TRBV28
CDR3aa: CASDGQGAYEQYF
CDR3nt: TGTGCCAGCGACGGACAGGGAGCCTACGAGCAGTACTTC

d_gene: .
len: 15
abundance: .
j_gene: TRBJ2-1
v_gene: TRBV25-1
CDR3aa: CASSQGKSSYNEQFF
CDR3nt: TGTGCCAGCAGTCAGGGTAAAAGCTCCTACAATGAGCAGTTCTTC

d_gene: TRBD1
len: 15
abundance: .
j_gene: TRBJ1-1
v_gene: TRBV10-2
CDR3aa: CASSDRHRGITEAFF
CDR3nt: TGCGCCAGCAGTGATCGTCACAGGGGGATAACTGAAGCTTTCTTT

d_gene: .
len: 11
abundance: .
j_gene: TRBJ2-7
v_gene: TRBV20-1
CDR3aa: CSGTATYEQYF
CDR3nt: TGCAGTGGGACAGCTACCTACGAGCAGTACTTC

d_gene: .
len: 14
abundance: once
j_gene: TRBJ1-2
v_gene: TRBV6-1
CDR3aa: CASLDPGRLYGYTF
CDR3nt: TGTGCCAGCCTAGACCCGGGGCGCCTCTATGGCTACACCTTC

d_gene: .
len: 14
abundance: .
j_gene: TRBJ1-1
v_gene: TRBV5-4
CDR3aa: CASSLQGGGTEAFF
CDR3nt: TGCGCCAGCAGCCTACAGGGAGGGGGCACTGAAGCTTTCTTT

d_gene: .
len: 16
abundance: many
j_gene: TRBJ2-7
v_gene: TRBV4-3
CDR3aa: CASSQDRQGGFYEQYF
CDR3nt: TGCGCCAGCAGCCAAGATCGGCAGGGGGGTTTTTACGAGCAGTACTTC

d_gene: TRBD2
len: 15
abundance: .
j_gene: TRBJ2-7
v_gene: TRBV7-9
CDR3aa: CASSSSGRARYEQYF
CDR3nt: TGTGCCAGCAGCTCGAGCGGGAGGGCCCGCTACGAGCAGTACTTC

d_gene: .
len: 15
abundance: .
j_gene: TRBJ1-3
v_gene: TRBV6-6
CDR3aa: CASSFLEGGGNTIYF
CDR3nt: TGTGCCAGCAGTTTTCTCGAGGGAGGTGGAAACACCATATATTTT

d_gene: .
len: 14
abundance: .
j_gene: TRBJ1-2
v_gene: TRBV27
CDR3aa: CASSLSPGGNGYTF
CDR3nt: TGTGCCAGCAGTTTATCCCCGGGGGGCAATGGCTACACCTTC

d_gene: TRBD1
len: 13
abundance: .
j_gene: TRBJ2-2
v_gene: TRBV19
CDR3aa: CASSRQGAGELFF
CDR3nt: TGTGCCAGTAGCAGACAGGGCGCCGGGGAGCTGTTTTTT

d_gene: TRBD2
len: 13
abundance: .
j_gene: TRBJ2-5
v_gene: TRBV7-3
CDR3aa: CASSKGLQETQYF
CDR3nt: TGTGCCAGCAGCAAGGGACTACAAGAGACCCAGTACTTC

d_gene: .
len: 13
abundance: .
j_gene: TRBJ1-1
v_gene: TRBV29-1
CDR3aa: CSVEGGLRSEAFF
CDR3nt: TGCAGCGTTGAGGGGGGATTGCGGTCTGAAGCTTTCTTT

d_gene: .
len: 14
abundance: .
j_gene: TRBJ2-3
v_gene: TRBV19
CDR3aa: CATRQAPSTDTQYF
CDR3nt: TGTGCCACCAGACAGGCTCCTAGCACAGATACGCAGTATTTT

d_gene: TRBD2
len: 18
abundance: .
j_gene: TRBJ2-1
v_gene: TRBV27
CDR3aa: CASSKLPLAGGTGNEQFF
CDR3nt: TGTGCCAGCAGTAAGCTACCCCTAGCGGGAGGGACGGGCAATGAGCAGTTCTTC

d_gene: .
len: 13
abundance: .
j_gene: TRBJ1-2
v_gene: TRBV27
CDR3aa: CASSFQGGNGYTF
CDR3nt: TGTGCCAGCAGTTTTCAGGGTGGAAATGGCTACACCTTC

d_gene: .
len: 13
abundance: many
j_gene: TRBJ2-7
v_gene: TRBV6-4
CDR3aa: CASSNEEGSEQYF
CDR3nt: TGTGCCAGCAGTAATGAGGAAGGTTCAGAGCAGTACTTC

d_gene: TRBD1
len: 11
abundance: many
j_gene: TRBJ1-2
v_gene: TRBV28
CDR3aa: CASSQDRGCTF
CDR3nt: TGTGCCAGCAGCCAAGACAGGGGCTGCACCTTC

d_gene: TRBD1
len: 14
abundance: .
j_gene: TRBJ2-3
v_gene: TRBV9
CDR3aa: CASSVATGADTQYF
CDR3nt: TGTGCCAGCAGCGTAGCTACAGGGGCAGATACGCAGTATTTT

d_gene: .
len: 14
abundance: .
j_gene: TRBJ1-2
v_gene: TRBV6-6
CDR3aa: CASKKGQVFYGYTF
CDR3nt: TGTGCCAGCAAAAAAGGGCAGGTCTTCTATGGCTACACCTTC

d_gene: .
len: 12
abundance: .
j_gene: TRBJ1-1
v_gene: TRBV10-3
CDR3aa: CAISEEGTEAFF
CDR3nt: TGTGCCATCAGTGAGGAGGGAACTGAAGCTTTCTTT

d_gene: .
len: 14
abundance: .
j_gene: TRBJ1-2
v_gene: TRBV27
CDR3aa: CASGLQGGTFGYTF
CDR3nt: TGTGCCAGCGGCCTCCAAGGAGGGACTTTTGGCTACACCTTC

d_gene: TRBD1
len: 14
abundance: .
j_gene: TRBJ2-2
v_gene: TRBV19
CDR3aa: CASTGGAGTGELFF
CDR3nt: TGTGCCAGCACAGGGGGCGCGGGCACCGGGGAGCTGTTTTTT

d_gene: .
len: 17
abundance: once
j_gene: TRBJ1-1
v_gene: TRBV5-4
CDR3aa: CASSVGPSGGQNTEAFF
CDR3nt: TGTGCCAGCAGCGTGGGCCCATCCGGGGGACAGAACACTGAAGCTTTCTTT

d_gene: TRBD1
len: 18
abundance: .
j_gene: TRBJ1-1
v_gene: TRBV28
CDR3aa: CASSFRTGTGIWNTEAFF
CDR3nt: TGTGCCAGCAGTTTCCGAACCGGGACAGGGATTTGGAACACTGAAGCTTTCTTT

d_gene: .
len: 11
abundance: .
j_gene: TRBJ2-5
v_gene: TRBV20-1
CDR3aa: CSTGPEETQYF
CDR3nt: TGCAGTACTGGTCCGGAAGAGACCCAGTACTTC

d_gene: .
len: 15
abundance: .
j_gene: TRBJ1-5
v_gene: TRBV18
CDR3aa: CASSPVQDSNQPQHF
CDR3nt: TGTGCCAGCTCACCAGTGCAGGATAGCAATCAGCCCCAGCATTTT

d_gene: TRBD1
len: 16
abundance: .
j_gene: TRBJ2-4
v_gene: TRBV11-3
CDR3aa: CASSPGTGIAKNIQYF
CDR3nt: TGTGCCAGCAGCCCCGGGACAGGGATAGCCAAAAACATTCAGTACTTC

d_gene: .
len: 13
abundance: .
j_gene: TRBJ1-2
v_gene: TRBV27
CDR3aa: CASSFASNYGYTF
CDR3nt: TGTGCCAGCAGTTTTGCCAGTAACTATGGCTACACCTTC

d_gene: .
len: 15
abundance: .
j_gene: TRBJ2-3
v_gene: TRBV5-6
CDR3aa: CASSFQGTFTDTQYF
CDR3nt: TGTGCCAGCAGCTTTCAGGGGACCTTCACAGATACGCAGTATTTT

d_gene: .
len: 15
abundance: .
j_gene: TRBJ1-1
v_gene: TRBV6-1
CDR3aa: CASSESPGSTNEAFF
CDR3nt: TGTGCCAGCAGTGAATCTCCGGGGTCGACTAATGAAGCTTTCTTT

d_gene: .
len: 10
abundance: .
j_gene: TRBJ2-7
v_gene: TRBV29-1
CDR3aa: CSECPYEQYF
CDR3nt: TGCAGCGAATGTCCCTACGAGCAGTACTTC

d_gene: .
len: 13
abundance: .
j_gene: TRBJ1-1
v_gene: TRBV10-3
CDR3aa: CAIRYSVNTEAFF
CDR3nt: TGTGCCATCAGGTATTCAGTGAACACTGAAGCTTTCTTT

d_gene: .
len: 13
abundance: .
j_gene: TRBJ1-2
v_gene: TRBV19
CDR3aa: CASSIDRNYGYTF
CDR3nt: TGTGCCAGTAGTATAGACAGAAACTATGGCTACACCTTC

d_gene: TRBD1
len: 15
abundance: .
j_gene: TRBJ2-1
v_gene: TRBV5-1
CDR3aa: CASSLGQSSYNEQFF
CDR3nt: TGCGCCAGCAGCCTGGGACAGAGCTCCTACAATGAGCAGTTCTTC

d_gene: .
len: 15
abundance: .
j_gene: TRBJ2-5
v_gene: TRBV5-1
CDR3aa: CASSLDPGAQETQYF
CDR3nt: TGCGCCAGCAGCTTGGACCCGGGAGCGCAAGAGACCCAGTACTTC

d_gene: TRBD2
len: 18
abundance: .
j_gene: TRBJ2-1
v_gene: TRBV6-7
CDR3aa: CASSYSASGARGYNEQFF
CDR3nt: TGTGCCAGCAGTTACTCGGCTAGCGGGGCCAGGGGCTACAATGAGCAGTTCTTC

d_gene: .
len: 12
abundance: few
j_gene: TRBJ2-7
v_gene: TRBV6-1
CDR3aa: CASSERRTDLYF
CDR3nt: TGTGCCAGCAGTGAGCGACGGACGGACCTATACTTC

d_gene: .
len: 16
abundance: .
j_gene: TRBJ1-1
v_gene: TRBV28
CDR3aa: CASSVPRAPQTTEAFF
CDR3nt: TGTGCCAGCAGTGTCCCGAGGGCCCCTCAGACCACTGAAGCTTTCTTT

d_gene: .
len: 13
abundance: .
j_gene: TRBJ2-5
v_gene: TRBV30
CDR3aa: CAWRAAGFETQYF
CDR3nt: TGTGCCTGGAGGGCAGCAGGGTTCGAGACCCAGTACTTC

d_gene: .
len: 15
abundance: .
j_gene: TRBJ1-1
v_gene: TRBV5-1
CDR3aa: CASSLAASGSTEAFF
CDR3nt: TGCGCCAGCAGCTTGGCGGCCTCCGGAAGCACTGAAGCTTTCTTT

d_gene: .
len: 14
abundance: .
j_gene: TRBJ1-1
v_gene: TRBV11-1
CDR3aa: CASSLQGRGTEAFF
CDR3nt: TGTGCCAGCAGCTTGCAGGGGCGAGGGACTGAAGCTTTCTTT